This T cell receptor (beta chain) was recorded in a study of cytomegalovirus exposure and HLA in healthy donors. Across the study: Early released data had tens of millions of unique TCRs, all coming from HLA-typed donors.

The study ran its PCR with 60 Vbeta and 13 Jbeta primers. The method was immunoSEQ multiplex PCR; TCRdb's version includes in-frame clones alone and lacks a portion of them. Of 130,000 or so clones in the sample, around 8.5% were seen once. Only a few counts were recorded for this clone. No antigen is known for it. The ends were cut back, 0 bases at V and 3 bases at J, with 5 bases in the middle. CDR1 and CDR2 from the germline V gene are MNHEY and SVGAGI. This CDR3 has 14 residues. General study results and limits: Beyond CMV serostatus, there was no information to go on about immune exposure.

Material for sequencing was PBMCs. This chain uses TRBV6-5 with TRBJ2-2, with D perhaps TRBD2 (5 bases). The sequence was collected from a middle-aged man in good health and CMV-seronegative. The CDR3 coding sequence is TGTGCCAGCAGTTACTCCGGGGACACCGGGGAGCTGTTTTTT. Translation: CASSYSGDTGELFF.